The clone carrying this T cell receptor (beta chain) was detected a few times. Some clones are missing from TCRdb's copy, which holds only in-frame ones; the method was immunoSEQ multiplex PCR. The repertoire consists of roughly 92,000 clones, with roughly 96% occurring once and the leading ten covering 0.3% to 0.35%. This sample is part of a study of technical replicates of blood from four donors. Per the germline V gene, CDR1 is SGHNT and CDR2 is YYREEE (reference sequence). The germline V and J ends were trimmed by 0 bases and 2 bases, with 10 bases remaining between them. The length of the CDR3 is 15 residues.

The genes are TRBV5-4 and TRBJ2-3; a possible D gene is TRBD2 (5 bases). Sequenced material: T cells isolated from PBMCs. The sequence was collected from a human donor in good health. This CDR3 reads CASSLASGYTDTQYF. CDR3 in DNA: TGTGCCAGCAGCTTGGCAAGCGGATACACAGATACGCAGTATTTT.